These T cell receptor beta chains were read from a single sample in a study of blood T cell repertoires in COVID-19. Generated by immunoSEQ multiplex PCR, the TCRdb table keeps only in-frame clones and is missing some. The sample lists roughly 230,000 clones, 90% occurring once. Sequenced input: peripheral blood. The receptors were gathered from a woman aged 60 to 75 with COVID-19, enrolled during active disease. Each CDR3 is given with its conserved first and last residue. The D gene is left open where the match is weak. Not every row has a clone size; where given, it reads once, few, many or a size class.

. | TRBJ2-5 | . | TRBV10-3 | CAISVGETQYF | TGTGCCATCTCCGTGGGCGAGACCCAGTACTTC
. | TRBJ2-1 | . | TRBV6-5 | CASRPGTPYNEQFF | TGTGCCAGCAGACCCGGGACTCCATACAATGAGCAGTTCTTC
. | TRBJ2-1 | TRBD1 | TRBV5-1 | CASHPGQYNEQFF | TGCGCCAGCCACCCGGGACAGTACAATGAGCAGTTCTTC
. | TRBJ2-3 | . | TRBV2 | CASSGGGIGSDTQYF | TGTGCCAGCAGTGGTGGGGGCATCGGGTCAGATACGCAGTATTTT
. | TRBJ2-3 | TRBD1 | TRBV5-1 | CASSYPQGASTDTQYF | TGCGCCAGCAGCTACCCACAGGGGGCAAGCACAGATACGCAGTATTTT
. | TRBJ1-2 | . | TRBV30 | CAWSVEVYGYTF | TGTGCCTGGAGTGTTGAGGTGTATGGCTACACCTTC
. | TRBJ1-2 | TRBD1 | TRBV7-2 | CASSYGDRGYGYTF | TGTGCCAGCAGCTACGGGGACAGGGGATACGGCTACACCTTC
. | TRBJ1-4 | . | TRBV29-1 | CSVEGQRGGEKLFF | TGCAGCGTCGAAGGACAGAGAGGGGGTGAAAAACTGTTTTTT
. | TRBJ1-6 | TRBD1 | TRBV6-5 | CASSSPPRGNSPLHF | TGTGCCAGCAGTTCCCCCCCCAGGGGGAATTCACCCCTCCACTTT
. | TRBJ1-5 | TRBD1 | TRBV28 | CASSPPGGSHQPQHF | TGTGCCAGCAGTCCCCCAGGGGGGAGCCATCAGCCCCAGCATTTT
. | TRBJ1-1 | . | TRBV7-2 | CASSPSGGFYTEAFF | TGTGCCAGCAGCCCGAGTGGCGGGTTCTACACTGAAGCTTTCTTT
. | TRBJ2-7 | TRBD2 | TRBV9 | CASSVGGSYEQYF | TGTGCCAGTTCAGTGGGGGGGTCCTACGAGCAGTACTTC
. | TRBJ1-1 | . | TRBV2 | CASSDPGGGNTEAFF | TGTGCCAGCAGTGATCCCGGGGGGGGGAACACTGAAGCTTTCTTT
. | TRBJ1-1 | . | TRBV12-3/TRBV12-4 | CASSLSGNTEAFF | TGTGCCAGCAGTTTAAGCGGGAACACTGAAGCTTTCTTT
. | TRBJ1-5 | . | TRBV6-5 | CASRGPNQPQHF | TGTGCCAGCAGGGGGCCCAATCAGCCCCAGCATTTT
. | TRBJ1-1 | TRBD1 | TRBV5-5 | CASSRTGKNTEAFF | TGTGCCAGCAGTCGGACAGGGAAGAACACTGAAGCTTTCTTT
once | TRBJ1-1 | TRBD1 | TRBV5-1 | CASSQRQGKNTEAFF | TGCGCCAGCAGCCAAAGACAGGGGAAAAACACTGAAGCTTTCTTT
. | TRBJ1-2 | TRBD1 | TRBV7-2 | CASLDRGSGYTF | TGTGCCAGCCTCGACAGGGGCAGTGGCTACACCTTC
few | TRBJ1-2 | . | TRBV7-8 | CASSLALQGISSYGYTF | TGTGCCAGCAGCTTAGCGCTCCAGGGGATATCTTCCTATGGCTACACCTTC
. | TRBJ1-2 | . | TRBV5-4 | CASSWVGRGGGYTF | TGTGCCAGCAGCTGGGTTGGCAGGGGTGGTGGCTACACCTTC
. | TRBJ2-7 | TRBD2 | TRBV10-3 | CAISESSGGQTYEQYF | TGTGCCATCAGTGAATCTAGCGGGGGCCAAACCTACGAGCAGTACTTC
. | TRBJ2-1 | . | TRBV12-3/TRBV12-4 | CASSTSTGEQFF | TGTGCCAGCAGTACCTCGACGGGGGAGCAGTTCTTC
. | TRBJ2-3 | . | TRBV4-3 | CASSQAGLGLTDTQYF | TGCGCCAGCAGCCAAGCGGGATTGGGCCTCACAGATACGCAGTATTTT
. | TRBJ2-3 | . | TRBV11-2 | CASSYRRDSSTDTQYF | TGTGCCAGCAGCTATCGTCGGGATTCTAGCACAGATACGCAGTATTTT
. | TRBJ1-6 | . | TRBV6-2/TRBV6-3 | CASSPGMGGSPLHF | TGTGCCAGCAGCCCCGGGATGGGAGGCTCACCCCTCCACTTT
. | TRBJ2-1 | . | TRBV7-3 | CASSKGSGWDEQFF | TGTGCCAGCAGCAAAGGCTCAGGGTGGGATGAGCAGTTCTTC
. | TRBJ1-4 | . | TRBV24-1 | CATSDTGTRGEKLFF | TGTGCCACCAGTGACACCGGGACTCGGGGTGAAAAACTGTTTTTT
. | TRBJ1-2 | . | TRBV7-9 | CASSHQGYYGYTF | TGTGCCAGCAGCCATCAGGGTTATTACGGCTACACCTTC
. | TRBJ1-1 | . | TRBV7-9 | CASSLGEITEAFF | TGTGCCAGCAGCTTAGGGGAGATCACTGAAGCTTTCTTT
. | TRBJ1-5 | TRBD1 | TRBV6-5 | CASRNRGSGNQPQHF | TGTGCCAGCAGAAACAGGGGATCGGGCAATCAGCCCCAGCATTTT
. | TRBJ2-5 | TRBD1 | TRBV19 | CASSRQGAVETQYF | TGTGCCAGTAGCCGACAGGGGGCGGTTGAGACCCAGTACTTC
. | TRBJ1-4 | . | TRBV2 | CASRWDTSNEKLFF | TGTGCCAGCAGATGGGACACCTCGAATGAAAAACTGTTTTTT
once | TRBJ1-1 | . | TRBV5-1 | CASSFERSNTEAFF | TGCGCCAGCAGCTTTGAGCGGTCGAACACTGAAGCTTTCTTT
. | TRBJ1-1 | . | TRBV10-1 | CAIIRVDRQNTEAFF | TGCGCCATTATTCGGGTGGACAGACAGAACACTGAAGCTTTCTTT
once | TRBJ1-5 | . | TRBV19 | CASSIPTGFYSNQPQHF | TGTGCCAGTAGTATACCTACAGGGTTCTATAGCAATCAGCCCCAGCATTTT
. | TRBJ2-5 | . | TRBV12-5 | CASGLGRAETQYF | TGTGCTAGTGGTTTGGGGCGGGCAGAGACCCAGTACTTC
. | TRBJ2-7 | TRBD1 | TRBV7-2 | CASSLSGDRGTYEQYF | TGTGCCAGCAGCCTGTCGGGGGACAGGGGTACCTACGAGCAGTACTTC
. | TRBJ2-1 | . | TRBV3-1/TRBV3-2 | CASSQGQGPYNEQFF | TGTGCCAGCAGCCAAGGTCAGGGCCCCTACAATGAGCAGTTCTTC
. | TRBJ2-7 | TRBD1 | TRBV9 | CASSVIPGQGAEQYF | TGTGCCAGCAGCGTTATCCCGGGACAGGGGGCCGAGCAGTACTTC
once | TRBJ1-6 | . | TRBV6-6 | CACGLLDSSPLHF | TGTGCCTGTGGGCTTCTGGACAGTTCACCCCTCCACTTT
. | TRBJ1-5 | TRBD1 | TRBV3-1/TRBV3-2 | CASSQTGVSNQPQHF | TGTGCCAGCAGCCAAACAGGGGTCAGCAATCAGCCCCAGCATTTT
. | TRBJ2-7 | TRBD1 | TRBV7-2 | CASGRQGSYEQYF | TGTGCCAGCGGAAGACAGGGAAGTTACGAGCAGTACTTC
. | TRBJ2-5 | . | TRBV27 | CASSPRQGGETQYF | TGTGCCAGCAGTCCCCGACAGGGAGGAGAGACCCAGTACTTC
. | TRBJ2-5 | TRBD1 | TRBV5-4 | CASSLGTGTGFFRETQYF | TGTGCCAGCAGCTTGGGAACCGGGACAGGGTTTTTCAGAGAGACCCAGTACTTC
. | TRBJ2-7 | TRBD2 | TRBV19 | CASSIQGPTGLAGSYEQYF | TGTGCCAGTAGTATTCAAGGCCCTACGGGACTAGCGGGGTCCTACGAGCAGTACTTC
. | TRBJ2-7 | . | TRBV5-1 | CASSLRQGQYYEQYF | TGCGCCAGCAGCTTGCGGCAGGGGCAGTACTACGAGCAGTACTTC
. | TRBJ2-3 | . | TRBV11-3 | CASSLSAGSTDTQYF | TGTGCCAGCAGCTTATCAGCGGGCAGCACAGATACGCAGTATTTT
. | TRBJ1-6 | TRBD1 | TRBV9 | CASSLTGVRNSPLHF | TGTGCCAGCAGCTTAACAGGGGTAAGGAATTCACCCCTCCACTTT
. | TRBJ1-2 | . | TRBV5-4 | CASSLAGGANYGYTF | TGTGCCAGCAGCTTGGCAGGAGGCGCTAACTATGGCTACACCTTC
. | TRBJ2-2 | . | TRBV5-1 | CASSPNMAGRNGELFF | TGCGCCAGCAGCCCGAATATGGCAGGGAGGAACGGGGAGCTGTTTTTT
once | TRBJ1-3 | . | TRBV4-2 | CASSLGNQGRVGNTIYF | TGTGCCAGCAGCCTGGGCAATCAGGGGAGAGTTGGAAACACCATATATTTT
. | TRBJ1-6 | TRBD1 | TRBV19 | CASTGQGSSPLHF | TGTGCCAGCACGGGACAGGGGAGTTCACCCCTCCACTTT
. | TRBJ2-2 | TRBD2 | TRBV7-8 | CASSLRSGGAPGELFF | TGTGCCAGCAGCTTACGAAGCGGGGGGGCCCCCGGGGAGCTGTTTTTT
. | TRBJ1-4 | TRBD1 | TRBV9 | CASSPEGRGLEKLFF | TGTGCCAGCAGCCCAGAGGGCAGGGGGTTAGAAAAACTGTTTTTT
. | TRBJ2-7 | . | TRBV2 | CASTKSIQPEQYF | TGTGCCAGCACCAAATCAATACAGCCCGAGCAGTACTTC
. | TRBJ1-5 | TRBD1 | TRBV19 | CASLGQGWNQPQHF | TGTGCCAGCTTAGGACAGGGGTGGAATCAGCCCCAGCATTTT
. | TRBJ1-1 | . | TRBV6-5 | CASSYSRRGGTEAFF | TGTGCCAGCAGTTACTCGAGGAGGGGGGGCACTGAAGCTTTCTTT
once | TRBJ1-1 | TRBD1 | TRBV18 | CASSPGQGETEAFF | TGTGCCAGCTCACCAGGACAGGGAGAGACTGAAGCTTTCTTT